This passage covers 17 T cell receptor beta chains from one sample sequenced in a study of post-analysis software for immune sequencing data. General study points: Patients had higher frequencies than controls of about 5 TRBV segments, including TRBV5-6, TRBV5-1 and TRBV20-1.

These TCRs are of unknown antigen specificity. Each TCR beta cDNA library carried unique molecular identifiers. One entry per CDR3 protein results from TCRdb running MiXCR on the PCR reads. Found here are about 820,000 distinct CDR3 sequences, roughly 50% of them singletons; the top ten hold 4.6%. Source material: blood. The source is a girl aged 5 to 17 with multiple sclerosis.

There are a few counts of this clonotype. This rearrangement joins TRBV12-3 or TRBV12-4 to TRBJ1-2, with 9 bases identical to TRBD1. V shed 6 bases, J shed 13 bases, and the junction held 9 bases outside the gene matches. The CDR3 is made up of 12 amino acids. The CDR3 region has the DNA TGTGCCAGCAGCCCTGGACAGGGGAGACCCACCTTC. It codes for CASSPGQGRPTF.

The chain has TRBV20-1 and TRBJ2-1; no definite D call. The CDR3 has 14 residues. Looked up from germline, CDR1 is DFQATT and CDR2 is SNEGSKA (reference sequence). Trimming took 2 bases from V and 2 from J, leaving 10 bases between them. This CDR3 is CSARKTAAYNEQFF. In DNA form, the CDR3 reads TGCAGTGCTAGAAAAACTGCGGCCTACAATGAGCAGTTCTTC.

J is TRBJ2-6 and V is TRBV6-5; no clear D gene. The germline V gene has CDR1 MNHEY and CDR2 SVGAGI. CDR3 length: 18 residues. The V gene lost 3 bases and the J gene lost 4 bases, with 19 bases spanning the gap. The CDR3 DNA is TGTGCCAGCAGTTATTGGGCGACGGGCCGTGGCGGGGCCAACGTCCTGACTTTC. Its protein is CASSYWATGRGGANVLTF.

The V call is TRBV7-9, the J call TRBJ1-6, with D possibly matching TRBD1 (5 bases). In germline, CDR1 is SEHNR, CDR2 FQNEAQ (reference sequence). The CDR3 contains 19 residues. Trimming removed 0 bases at V and 4 bases at J, with 19 bases between. Here the CDR3 DNA reads TGTGCCAGCAGCTTAGCCCAAGTCGGGGGGGGACTATATAATTCACCCCTCCACTTT. This codes for CASSLAQVGGGLYNSPLHF.

The J gene is TRBJ2-4, the V gene TRBV5-1; 10 bases are a match to TRBD2. The J call may be wrong; the DNA end is better matched by TRBJ2-7. The CDR3 totals 15 residues. Germline CDR1 reads SGHRS; CDR2 reads YFSETQ. CDR3: CASSLSGRVTYEQYF. CDR3 DNA: TGCGCCAGCAGCCTAAGCGGGAGGGTAACCTACGAGCAGTACTTC.

The gene calls are TRBV7-2 and TRBJ1-5, with D perhaps matching TRBD1 (5 bases). The CDR3 has 16 residues. V was pared by 1 base and J by 6 bases, with 16 bases between. Germline V gene data show CDR1 as SGHTA and CDR2 as FQGNSA. DNA for the CDR3: TGTGCCAGCAGCTTAGTTCCGCAGGGTTGGGGTCAGCCCCAGCATTTT. Its protein product is CASSLVPQGWGQPQHF.

A word on this clonotype: A junction end diverges from the germline sequence, so it may reflect a read error. This chain connects TRBV12-3 or TRBV12-4 to TRBJ2-5; 13 nucleotides agree with TRBD2. CDR3 size: 16 residues. The DNA for the CDR3 is TGTGCCGGCAGTTCCTGGGGACTAGCGGGAAGGGAGACCCAGTACTTC. As protein: CAGSSWGLAGRETQYF.

The rearrangement uses TRBV6-5 and TRBJ2-2; no firm D call. CDR3 length equals 16 residues. Germline-derived CDR1 and CDR2 are MNHEY and SVGAGI. V lost 0 bases and J lost 1, with 9 bases in between. CDR3 protein: CASSYSGILNTGELFF. The CDR3 coding sequence is TGTGCCAGCAGTTACTCGGGGATTCTGAACACCGGGGAGCTGTTTTTT.

The J gene is TRBJ2-7, the V gene TRBV5-4; 10 bases align to TRBD2. The DNA end lines up better with TRBJ2-1; the J call may be wrong. The CDR3 length is 17 residues. Per the germline V gene, CDR1 is SGHNT and CDR2 is YYREEE (reference sequence). The CDR3 sequence: CASSEKVLAGSYNEQFF. In DNA, the CDR3 is TGTGCCAGCAGCGAGAAGGTACTAGCGGGGTCCTACAATGAGCAGTTCTTC.

CDR3 residues: CASSESGFADTQYF. In nucleotides, the CDR3 is TGTGCCAGCAGTGAGTCGGGGTTCGCAGATACGCAGTATTTT. The chain carries TRBV2 and TRBJ2-3; tentative D call: TRBD2 (5 bases). Germline CDR1 SNHLY, CDR2 FYNNEI. V shed 3 bases and J shed 4 bases, with 11 bases lying between them. There are 14 residues in the CDR3.

This clonotype was observed once. This chain joins TRBV12-3 or TRBV12-4 and TRBJ2-5, with 9 bases fitting TRBD2. The junction had 11 bases not matched to a gene; V was cut back by 6 bases and J by 6 bases. The CDR3 runs 15 residues. DNA for the CDR3: TGTGCCAGCAGCCCTACCGGGACTAGCTGGCAGACCCAGTACTTC. Protein: CASSPTGTSWQTQYF.

The rearrangement uses TRBV7-2 and TRBJ1-2; D ambiguous. Deletions cut 5 bases from V and 1 base from J, with 17 bases between. The germline V gene encodes CDR1 SGHTA and CDR2 FQGNSA. This CDR3 contains 16 residues. CDR3 coding DNA: TGTGCCAGCAGCCGCCTCCGGCAGACATTTAACTATGGCTACACCTTC. As protein: CASSRLRQTFNYGYTF. Combining the CDR3 with reference TRBV7-2 and TRBJ1-2 gives the whole variable domain GAGVSQSPSNKVTEKGKDVELRCDPISGHTALYWYRQSLGQGLEFLIYFQGNSAPDKSGLPSDRFSAERTGGSVSTLTIQRTQQEDSAVYLCASSRLRQTFNYGYTFGSGTRLTVV.

The V call is TRBV20-1, the J call TRBJ2-7; TRBD2 might be the D (5 bases). This CDR3 region has 13 residues. Per germline, CDR1 DFQATT and CDR2 SNEGSKA (reference sequence). Trimming removed 2 bases from V and 2 bases from J, with 10 bases in between. CDR3 amino acids: CSARRDYPYEQYF. The DNA for the CDR3 is TGCAGTGCTAGAAGAGACTACCCCTACGAGCAGTACTTC.

This clonotype was counted only a few times. V and J are TRBV20-1 and TRBJ2-5; D might be TRBD2 (5 bases). CDR3 length equals 13 residues. Trimming took 6 bases from V and 4 from J, leaving 15 bases between them. Germline CDR1 reads DFQATT; CDR2 reads SNEGSKA (reference sequence). The DNA for the CDR3 is TGCAGTGCCTCGGGGAAATGGGGAGAGACCCAGTACTTC. Translated: CSASGKWGETQYF.

CDR3 in DNA: TGCGCCAGCAGCTTGGACGGACAGGCCTACAATGAGCAGTTCTTC. Protein sequence: CASSLDGQAYNEQFF. This chain connects TRBV5-1 to TRBJ2-1; TRBD1 aligns across 7 bases. This CDR3 has 15 residues. J gave up 2 bases and V 0 bases, and 2 bases lay outside the gene matches. The germline V gene encodes CDR1 SGHRS and CDR2 YFSETQ. The whole variable domain, filled in from reference TRBV5-1 and TRBJ2-1, reads KAGVTQTPRYLIKTRGQQVTLSCSPISGHRSVSWYQQTPGQGLQFLFEYFSETQRNKGNFPGRFSGRQFSNSRSEMNVSTLELGDSALYLCASSLDGQAYNEQFFGPGTRLTVL.

The gene calls are TRBV6-2 or TRBV6-3 and TRBJ2-7; D is unclear. CDR1 and CDR2 from the germline V gene are MNHEY and SVGEGT. This CDR3 is built from 15 residues. Trimming left V 3 bases short and J 1 base short, with 13 bases between. CDR3 coding DNA: TGTGCCAGCAGTTATGGTAAGGGTATATCCTACGAGCAGTACTTC. It yields the protein CASSYGKGISYEQYF.

This clonotype was counted between two and nine times. CDR3: CSAIGDSSYEQYF. In DNA form, the CDR3 reads TGCAGTGCTATAGGGGACAGCTCCTACGAGCAGTACTTC. This sequence joins TRBV20-1 and TRBJ2-7; TRBD1 matches at 7 bases. Germline-derived CDR1 and CDR2 are DFQATT and SNEGSKA (reference sequence). Trimming removed 4 bases from V and 0 bases from J; junction bases left unmatched: 3. The length of the CDR3 is 13 residues.